This TCR beta chain was profiled in a study of blood T cell repertoires in COVID-19. At the level of the study: Collection of acute and convalescent COVID-19 samples took place in the United States, Italy and Spain. In each case, the material was cDNA or gDNA derived from T cells, B-cell-depleted T cells, or PBMCs.

Authors' data handling: How many nucleated cells were present was estimated from reference gene primer amplification. Generated by immunoSEQ multiplex PCR, the TCRdb table keeps only in-frame clones and is missing some. Clone size and the V and J calls come from that table; the DNA yielded D and trimming. The sample has 250,000 to 300,000 clones; roughly 90% are singletons. The germline gives CDR1 SGHNT, CDR2 YYREEE (reference sequence). V shed 4 bases and J 1 base; nucleotides not matched to a gene: 8. This CDR3 is built from 16 residues. Sequenced: peripheral blood. This sequence was found in a woman aged 45-59 years who had recovered from COVID-19. The J gene is TRBJ2-5, the V gene TRBV5-4; 9 nucleotides agree with TRBD2. CDR3: CASSLGGGGAQETQYF. The CDR3 nucleotides are TGTGCCAGCAGCCTGGGTGGCGGGGGGGCCCAAGAGACCCAGTACTTC.